The clone carrying this TCR beta chain was seen more than once but under ten times. Its cognate antigen is unknown. This table comes from immunoSEQ multiplex PCR, and its TCRdb copy is limited to in-frame clones, with some not included. This table holds under 6,000 clones, around 27% found once. Proliferating CFSE-low MLR cells were sequenced to define alloreactive TCRbeta sequences. The data were obtained in a study of T cell clones after liver transplantation. Study in general: Three of the eight recipients were HCV-positive; the rest had non-autoimmune, non-viral transplant indications. Until 12-24 months post-transplant, subjects got standard immunosuppression and no induction.

Input material: CD4+ T cells from cultured PBMCs. This clonotype was obtained from a human patient who received a liver transplant. Some T cells may be supplied by the graft donor.

This CDR3 is CASSLGASNTGELFF. The CDR3 DNA reads as TGTGCCAGCAGCTTGGGAGCGTCGAACACCGGGGAGCTGTTTTTT. This chain joins TRBV7-3 and TRBJ2-2; weak D call: TRBD2 (5 bases). CDR3 size: 15 residues. In germline, CDR1 is SGHTA, CDR2 FQGTGA. The V and J ends lost 3 bases and 0 bases respectively, with 8 bases between them.